This passage covers 32 T cell receptor beta chains from one sample sequenced in a study of T-cell reconstitution after alpha-beta-depleted transplantation in children. Unique molecular identifiers featured in how the TCRbeta library was prepared. TCRdb re-derived calls from the PCR reads in MiXCR, one entry per CDR3 protein. The sample yields approximately 200,000 distinct CDR3 sequences, about 14% seen once. The sample here was PBMCs from the stem cell graft donor, taken from the stem cell graft. The receptors here all came from a human donor who donated a stem cell graft to a child with acute lymphoblastic leukemia.

In its sample, this clonotype was seen many times. This chain links TRBV5-1 with TRBJ2-5; 7 nucleotides line up with TRBD1. V lost 0 bases and J lost 2; bases outside the gene matches: 7. The CDR3 consists of 16 residues. In germline, CDR1 is SGHRS, CDR2 YFSETQ. The CDR3 DNA reads as TGCGCCAGCAGCTTGGCCCCCCTGGGACAGCAAGAGACCCAGTACTTC. This encodes CASSLAPLGQQETQYF.

This clonotype came up many times. The chain is built from TRBV29-1 and TRBJ1-1; the match to TRBD1 covers 8 bases. The germline V gene has CDR1 SQVTM and CDR2 ANQGSEA. This CDR3 comprises 13 residues. V lost 8 bases and J lost 3; bases outside the gene matches: 8. DNA for the CDR3: TGCAGCTCCCGACAGGGGCCGTACACTGAAGCTTTCTTT. The encoded protein is CSSRQGPYTEAFF.

This clonotype was detected many times. The DNA for the CDR3 is TGTGCCAGTCAGGGACAGAGAACTACCGACGAGCAGTACTTC. As protein: CASQGQRTTDEQYF. This chain links TRBV28 with TRBJ2-7; TRBD1 matches 7 bases. Germline loops: CDR1 MDHEN, CDR2 SYDVKM. This CDR3 comprises 14 residues. After removal of 9 bases from V and 5 bases from J, the junction contained 13 bases not matched to a gene.

This clonotype came up a few times. This chain joins TRBV20-1 and TRBJ1-1; D gene uncertain. The CDR3 is made up of 12 amino acids. CDR1 is DFQATT, CDR2 SNEGSKA, per germline (reference sequence). Between the trimmed V and J ends, which lost 2 bases and 6 bases, there was a span of 10 bases. Here the CDR3 DNA reads TGCAGTGCTAGACAGAGTTGGGCTGAAGCTTTCTTT. Residues: CSARQSWAEAFF.

This clonotype was detected many times. This chain uses TRBV20-1 with TRBJ2-1; a possible D gene is TRBD2 (6 bases). V dropped 0 bases and J dropped 2 bases, with 11 bases sitting between them. Germline lookup yields CDR1 DFQATT and CDR2 SNEGSKA (reference sequence). The CDR3 is made up of 15 amino acids. CDR3 amino acids: CSARDPRRAYNEQFF. CDR3 in DNA: TGCAGTGCTAGAGATCCCCGGAGGGCCTACAATGAGCAGTTCTTC.

This chain joins TRBV20-1 and TRBJ2-1; TRBD2 matches 15 bases. CDR3 length: 19 amino acids. From germline, CDR1 is DFQATT and CDR2 SNEGSKA (reference sequence). V was clipped by 6 bases and J by 2 bases; unmatched bases: 14. CDR3: CSAYRGGTSGRKAYNEQFF. Here the CDR3 DNA reads TGCAGTGCCTATCGGGGGGGGACTAGCGGGAGGAAGGCCTACAATGAGCAGTTCTTC.

This clonotype was seen repeatedly, ten times or more. The chain is built from TRBV29-1 and TRBJ2-1, with 10 bases that match TRBD2. CDR3 length equals 15 residues. The germline V gene has CDR1 SQVTM and CDR2 ANQGSEA. V shed 1 base, J shed 5 bases, and the junction held 5 bases outside the gene matches. The CDR3 DNA sequence: TGCAGCGTTGAAGCCCCGGGACTAGCGAACAATGAGCAGTTCTTC. As protein: CSVEAPGLANNEQFF.

The rearrangement links TRBV5-5 to TRBJ2-7, with D tentatively TRBD1 or TRBD2 (7 bases each). Trimming took 6 bases from V and 5 from J, leaving 21 bases between them. This CDR3 is built from 15 residues. Germline V gene data show CDR1 as SGHKS and CDR2 as YYEKEE (reference sequence). CDR3 region: CASTPLGGGKDEQYF. The CDR3 DNA follows: TGTGCCAGCACCCCCCTGGGAGGGGGCAAGGACGAGCAGTACTTC.

This clonotype came up a few times. As DNA, the CDR3 is TGTGCCAGCAGAGAGTCCGCAGATACGCAGTATTTT. This sequence encodes CASRESADTQYF. V gene TRBV2 combines with J gene TRBJ2-3; D is unresolved. CDR1 and CDR2 from the germline V gene are SNHLY and FYNNEI. Between the trimmed V and J ends, which lost 6 bases and 4 bases, there was a span of 8 bases. The CDR3 totals 12 residues.

This clonotype was seen repeatedly, ten times or more. This sequence joins TRBV2 and TRBJ2-5; D remains unclear. The CDR3 contains 10 residues. Trimming removed 9 bases from V and 2 bases from J, with 4 bases in between. CDR1 is SNHLY and CDR2 is FYNNEI in the germline V gene. In DNA form, the CDR3 reads TGTGCCAGAAAGCAAGAGACCCAGTACTTC. Its translation: CARKQETQYF.

This clonotype was detected only a few times. This chain joins TRBV5-1 and TRBJ2-1; 9 nucleotides align to TRBD1. With V trimmed by 4 bases and J by 4 bases, 6 bases remained unmatched. CDR3 size: 15 residues. The V gene's germline CDR1 is SGHRS and CDR2 YFSETQ. CDR3 loop: CASSMPGTGYNEQFF. Written as DNA, the CDR3 is TGCGCCAGCAGCATGCCCGGGACAGGGTACAATGAGCAGTTCTTC.

This clonotype was counted at least ten times. The DNA of the CDR3 is TGTGCCAGCAGTTTATCGGGCGTAAATGAGCAGTTCTTC. It codes for CASSLSGVNEQFF. This chain links TRBV12-3 or TRBV12-4 with TRBJ2-1; D uncertain. Trimming stripped 2 bases from V and 7 bases from J, with 9 bases between. The CDR3 consists of 13 residues.

CDR3 sequence (DNA): TGCGCCCTTCGAGGGAACCAGCCAAACACCGGGGAGCTGTTTTTT. Translated, it gives CALRGNQPNTGELFF. The chain couples TRBV23-1 to TRBJ2-2, with TRBD2 as a possible D gene (5 bases). TRBV23-1 is marked as an open reading frame, function uncertain. Between the trimmed V and J ends, which lost 11 bases and 2 bases, there was a span of 18 bases. The CDR3 totals 15 residues.

This clonotype came up many times. This rearrangement joins TRBV20-1 to TRBJ1-2, with 8 bases fitting TRBD1. V lost 0 bases, J lost 5 bases, and 8 bases stayed unmatched. CDR3 length equals 15 residues. Germline CDR1 DFQATT, CDR2 SNEGSKA (reference sequence). The DNA of the CDR3 is TGCAGTGCTAGAGATCCCCTGACAGGGGAATATGGCTACACCTTC. Its protein product is CSARDPLTGEYGYTF.

V and J are TRBV29-1 and TRBJ2-1; D not certain. Trimming pared 7 bases from V and 6 bases from J, leaving 16 bases between. Germline V gives CDR1 SQVTM, CDR2 ANQGSEA. The CDR3 is 13 amino acids. CDR3: CSALFDQFNEQFF. The CDR3 DNA is TGCAGCGCCCTTTTCGACCAATTCAATGAGCAGTTCTTC.

This clonotype showed up many times. The CDR3 DNA is TGTGCCAGCAGCTTAGATCTCTTCGGCGGAGTAACAAGCTCCTACAATGAGCAGTTCTTC. This sequence encodes CASSLDLFGGVTSSYNEQFF. The V gene is TRBV11-2, the J gene TRBJ2-1; D gene ambiguous. Deletions cut 0 bases from V and 0 bases from J, with 21 bases between. This CDR3 contains 20 residues. Germline V gene data show CDR1 as SGHAT and CDR2 as FQNNGV. The full variable domain, completed using reference TRBV11-2 and TRBJ2-1, is EAGVAQSPRYKIIEKRQSVAFWCNPISGHATLYWYQQILGQGPKLLIQFQNNGVVDDSQLPKDRFSAERLKGVDSTLKIQPAKLEDSAVYLCASSLDLFGGVTSSYNEQFFGPGTRLTVL.

This clonotype was seen only a few times. V usage is TRBV6-5 and J usage is TRBJ1-2, with D possibly matching TRBD1 (5 bases). CDR1 and CDR2 from the germline V gene are MNHEY and SVGAGI. There are 15 residues in the CDR3. Trimming took off 0 bases at V and 4 bases at J, with 12 bases between the two ends. DNA of the CDR3: TGTGCCAGCAGTTACTCTTGGGGCCAGGTCTATGGCTACACCTTC. As protein: CASSYSWGQVYGYTF.

This clonotype was observed many times. The V gene is TRBV28, the J gene TRBJ2-7; 12 positions agree with TRBD2. Losses at the gene ends were 6 bases for V and 0 bases for J; bases not matched to a gene: 3. Germline V CDR1 and CDR2: MDHEN, SYDVKM. The CDR3 has 15 residues. CDR3 protein: CASRLAGGISYEQYF. DNA of the CDR3: TGTGCCAGCAGACTAGCGGGGGGAATCTCCTACGAGCAGTACTTC. Drawing the rest from reference TRBV28 and TRBJ2-7, the complete variable domain is DVKVTQSSRYLVKRTGEKVFLECVQDMDHENMFWYRQDPGLGLRLIYFSYDVKMKEKGDIPEGYSVSREKKERFSLILESASTNQTSMYLCASRLAGGISYEQYFGPGTRLTVT.

This clonotype has more than one count but fewer than ten. The V and J genes are TRBV11-3 and TRBJ2-3; D gene unclear. V dropped 1 base and J dropped 4 bases, with 6 bases sitting between them. The CDR3 is 13 amino acids. The germline CDR1 and CDR2 sequences are SGHNT and YENEEA. CDR3 nucleotides: TGTGCCAGCAGCTTAGGAGTTCCAGATACGCAGTATTTT. Its protein product is CASSLGVPDTQYF.

This clonotype was recorded at least ten times. J is TRBJ1-5 and V is TRBV5-1; D unresolved. CDR3 length: 15 amino acids. The germline V and J ends were trimmed by 1 base and 2 bases, with 10 bases remaining between them. Per germline, CDR1 SGHRS and CDR2 YFSETQ. CDR3 in amino acids: CASSLLRRGNQPQHF. The CDR3 DNA reads as TGCGCCAGCAGCTTGTTACGGCGAGGCAATCAGCCCCAGCATTTT.

Note on this clonotype: A much more abundant neighbour one base away suggests this may be a read error. This chain joins TRBV20-1 and TRBJ1-5; the D is unclear. The CDR3 contains 16 residues. Germline V lookup: CDR1 DFQATT, CDR2 SNEGSKA (reference sequence). As DNA, the CDR3 is TGCTGTGCTAGAGATCTAGGATTTGGGAGCAATCAGCCCCAGCATTTT. Its translation: CCARDLGFGSNQPQHF.

This clonotype was counted at least ten times. V and J are TRBV9 and TRBJ2-4; 8 bases match TRBD2. Unmatched junction bases numbered 7, after V lost 3 bases and J lost 2 bases. CDR1 is SGDLS, CDR2 YYNGEE, per germline. This CDR3 has 16 residues. The CDR3 coding sequence is TGTGCCAGCAGCGGGGGAGCGGGAGTATCCAAAAACATTCAGTACTTC. It yields the protein CASSGGAGVSKNIQYF.

This clonotype occurred many times. The chain couples TRBV7-9 to TRBJ1-2; weak D call: TRBD1 (5 bases). Germline V gives CDR1 SEHNR, CDR2 FQNEAQ (reference sequence). This CDR3 has 13 residues. V gave up 3 bases and J gave up 8 bases, with 13 bases separating them. The CDR3 region is CASSLQGPLGYTF. Here the CDR3 DNA reads TGTGCCAGCAGCTTGCAGGGCCCCTTGGGCTACACCTTC.

On this clonotype itself: A much larger clonotype is one base distant, so this may be a read error. V and J are TRBV5-5 and TRBJ1-4, with unresolved D. V was pared by 4 bases and J by 7 bases, with 14 bases between. Germline V gene data show CDR1 as SGHKS and CDR2 as YYEKEE (reference sequence). This CDR3 has 14 residues. The CDR3 nucleotides are TGTGCCAGCAGCATACTCCCTGTGGGTGAAAAACTGTTTTTT. As protein: CASSILPVGEKLFF.

This chain links TRBV20-1 with TRBJ2-3; tentatively, D is TRBD2 (6 bases). The CDR3 loop spans 16 amino acids. Germline CDR1 DFQATT, CDR2 SNEGSKA (reference sequence). V lost 1 base, J lost 4 bases, and 18 bases lay in between. The CDR3 spells CSARGSGTGGSDTQYF. CDR3 DNA sequence: TGCAGTGCTAGAGGTTCCGGGACTGGGGGTTCAGATACGCAGTATTTT.

V is TRBV10-2 and J is TRBJ1-6; D is unclear. CDR1 is WSHSY, CDR2 SAAADI, per germline. The CDR3 has 14 amino acids. V was trimmed by 2 bases and J by 7 bases, leaving 9 bases between them. The CDR3 coding sequence is TGCGCCAGCAGTGAGGTCAGAAAAAATTCACCCCTCCACTTT. Residues: CASSEVRKNSPLHF.

This clonotype has a count of ten or more. The V gene is TRBV6-5, the J gene TRBJ2-3; D not resolved. This CDR3 comprises 15 residues. Trimming shortened V by 2 bases and J by 2 bases, and 11 bases separated the two germline ends. In germline, CDR1 is MNHEY, CDR2 SVGAGI. This CDR3 is CASSYGLTHTDTQYF. The CDR3 nucleotides are TGTGCCAGCAGTTACGGTTTGACTCACACAGATACGCAGTATTTT.

This clonotype was counted many times. The genes are TRBV5-1 and TRBJ2-1, with 7 positions matching TRBD1. The CDR3 is 16 amino acids. Germline V gives CDR1 SGHRS, CDR2 YFSETQ. Losses at the gene ends were 2 bases for V and 4 bases for J; bases not matched to a gene: 9. CDR3 nucleotide sequence: TGCGCCAGCAGCTTACAGGGGCGGATTGAATACAATGAGCAGTTCTTC. Residues: CASSLQGRIEYNEQFF.

This clonotype was seen ten or more times. The chain carries TRBV27 and TRBJ2-5; 8 nucleotides line up with TRBD2. Germline-derived CDR1 and CDR2 are MNHEY and SMNVEV (reference sequence). The V and J ends lost 5 bases and 4 bases, in that order; junction bases with no gene match: 12. CDR3 length equals 16 residues. CDR3 bases: TGTGCCAGCAGTCCAGCAGCGGGAGTAGGGCGAGAGACCCAGTACTTC. It encodes CASSPAAGVGRETQYF.

This clonotype was seen at least ten times. The CDR3 DNA reads TGCGCCAGCAGCCCGGCCCCGGGGACCACCGGGGAGCTGTTTTTT. Encoded protein: CASSPAPGTTGELFF. The J gene is TRBJ2-2, the V gene TRBV5-1, with D possibly being TRBD1 or TRBD2 (5 bases each). Germline CDR1 is SGHRS and CDR2 is YFSETQ. The CDR3 length is 15 residues. Trimming took 4 bases from V and 4 from J, leaving 14 bases between them.

In this sample, this clonotype turned up many times. The rearrangement joins TRBV7-6 to TRBJ1-2; TRBD1 might be the D (5 bases). The CDR3 loop spans 13 amino acids. Trimming removed 2 bases from V and 5 bases from J, with 9 bases in between. Germline lookup yields CDR1 SGHVS and CDR2 FNYEAQ. The CDR3 protein is CASSLSREYGYTF. For the CDR3, the DNA is TGTGCCAGCAGCTTATCCAGGGAGTATGGCTACACCTTC.

The table lists this clonotype with many counts. The chain employs TRBV5-1 and TRBJ1-3; D is ambiguous. The CDR3 loop spans 14 amino acids. The germline CDR1 and CDR2 sequences are SGHRS and YFSETQ. V was trimmed by 1 base and J by 3 bases, leaving 8 bases between them. CDR3 sequence reads: CASSLSGYGNTIYF. The CDR3 coding sequence is TGCGCCAGCAGCTTGTCCGGATATGGAAACACCATATATTTT.